The clone carrying this TCR beta chain occurred a few times. Its antigen remains unidentified. The data belong to a study of blood T cells in healthy people across ages. General observations from the study: Comparison with aged donors showed that long-lived donors had more naive CD4+ cells and higher diversity. Across samples, TCR beta diversity tracked strongly with naive T cell percentage.

Collection of around 10 milliliters of peripheral blood was performed for each donor. Per sample, extraction of total RNA gave at least 6 micrograms in every case. Combining a sample-barcoded 5' primer with a J-beta primer mix, a second PCR ran for 7 to 11 cycles. TCRdb used MiXCR to reprocess the 5' RACE reads, holding one entry per CDR3 protein. Among more than 800,000 distinct CDR3 sequences, 35% to 55% were seen once, and the ten largest hold approximately 19%. CDR1 is MGHRA and CDR2 is YSYEKL in the germline V gene. The CDR3 has 16 amino acids. The J segment lost 2 bases and the V segment lost 1 base, leaving 5 bases of the junction unmatched.

This sequence was found in a woman aged 60 to 75 in good health. This rearrangement joins TRBV4-1 to TRBJ2-1, with 7 bases identical to TRBD2. The sequenced sample consisted of blood. CDR3: CASSQVSSGTYNEQFF. CDR3 DNA: TGCGCCAGCAGCCAAGTCTCCAGCGGGACCTACAATGAGCAGTTCTTC.